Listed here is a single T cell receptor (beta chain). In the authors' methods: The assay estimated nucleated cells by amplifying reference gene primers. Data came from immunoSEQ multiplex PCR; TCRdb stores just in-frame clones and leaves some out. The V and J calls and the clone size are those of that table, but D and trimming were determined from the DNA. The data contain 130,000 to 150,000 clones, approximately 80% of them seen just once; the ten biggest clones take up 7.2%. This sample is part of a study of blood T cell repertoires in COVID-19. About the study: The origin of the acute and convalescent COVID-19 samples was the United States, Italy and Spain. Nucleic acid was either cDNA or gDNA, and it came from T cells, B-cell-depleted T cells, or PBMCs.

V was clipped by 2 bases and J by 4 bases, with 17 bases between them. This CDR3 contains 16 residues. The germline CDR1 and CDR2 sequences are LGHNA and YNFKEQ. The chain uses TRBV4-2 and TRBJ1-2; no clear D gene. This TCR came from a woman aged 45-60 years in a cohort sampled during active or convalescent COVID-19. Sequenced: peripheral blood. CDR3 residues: CASSQSSVAASYGYTF. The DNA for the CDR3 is TGTGCCAGCAGCCAATCTTCCGTGGCAGCTAGCTATGGCTACACCTTC.